The 18 T cell receptor beta chains given below trace back to one sample, sequenced in a study of blood T cell repertoires in COVID-19. Here immunoSEQ multiplex PCR was the method, and the copy in TCRdb shows in-frame clones only, minus some. Among about 95,000 clones, about 90% were seen once, and the ten largest hold 3% to 4.5%. The sequencing sample was made of peripheral blood. Receptors originate from a woman between 45 and 60 years old in a cohort sampled during active COVID-19.

This chain links TRBV5-6 with TRBJ2-7; 11 nucleotides match TRBD1. The CDR3 extends over 13 amino acids. Germline lookup yields CDR1 SGHDT and CDR2 YYEEEE. V lost 4 bases, J lost 4 bases, and 1 base stayed unmatched. For the CDR3, the DNA is TGTGCCAGCAGCGGGACAGGGGGTTACGAGCAGTACTTC. Residues: CASSGTGGYEQYF. The full variable domain, its missing parts supplied by reference TRBV5-6 and TRBJ2-7, is DAGVTQSPTHLIKTRGQQVTLRCSPKSGHDTVSWYQQALGQGPQFIFQYYEEEERQRGNFPDRFSGHQFPNYSSELNVNALLLGDSALYLCASSGTGGYEQYFGPGTRLTVT.

The rearrangement joins TRBV28 to TRBJ1-5; tentative D call: TRBD1 (5 bases). In germline, CDR1 is MDHEN, CDR2 SYDVKM. CDR3 length: 12 amino acids. The V and J ends lost 6 bases and 4 bases respectively, with 7 bases between them. The CDR3 loop is CASRPGNQPQHF. As DNA, the CDR3 is TGTGCCAGCAGACCAGGGAATCAGCCCCAGCATTTT. Combining the CDR3 with reference TRBV28 and TRBJ1-5 gives the whole variable domain DVKVTQSSRYLVKRTGEKVFLECVQDMDHENMFWYRQDPGLGLRLIYFSYDVKMKEKGDIPEGYSVSREKKERFSLILESASTNQTSMYLCASRPGNQPQHFGDGTRLSIL.

The rearrangement uses TRBV12-5 and TRBJ2-3, with D possibly being TRBD2 (5 bases). CDR1 is LGHNT, CDR2 FRNRAP, per germline. Trimming cost V 7 bases and J 3 bases, with 14 bases left between them. There are 14 residues in the CDR3. The CDR3 nucleotides read TGTGCTAGTGTTACGGGGATTGGTACAGATACGCAGTATTTT. This encodes CASVTGIGTDTQYF. The whole variable domain, remainder taken from reference TRBV12-5 and TRBJ2-3, is DARVTQTPRHKVTEMGQEVTMRCQPILGHNTVFWYRQTMMQGLELLAYFRNRAPLDDSGMPKDRFSAEMPDATLATLKIQPSEPRDSAVYFCASVTGIGTDTQYFGPGTRLTVL.

This clone was observed a single time. V is TRBV12-5 and J is TRBJ1-2; tentatively, D is TRBD1 (5 bases). CDR3 length: 14 residues. Germline V gene lookup returns CDR1 LGHNT and CDR2 FRNRAP. Trimming took off 1 base at V and 8 bases at J, with 14 bases between the two ends. DNA for the CDR3: TGTGCTAGTGGTTTGGACAGGAGTCTCGTAGGCTACACCTTC. Translating it yields CASGLDRSLVGYTF. Full variable domain (rest looked up from reference TRBV12-5 and TRBJ1-2): DARVTQTPRHKVTEMGQEVTMRCQPILGHNTVFWYRQTMMQGLELLAYFRNRAPLDDSGMPKDRFSAEMPDATLATLKIQPSEPRDSAVYFCASGLDRSLVGYTFGSGTRLTVV.

The chain is built from TRBV7-2 and TRBJ1-4, with a tentative D call TRBD1 (5 bases). Between the trimmed V and J ends, which lost 5 bases and 4 bases, there was a span of 14 bases. CDR1 and CDR2 from the germline V gene are SGHTA and FQGNSA. The CDR3 is 15 amino acids. Written as DNA, the CDR3 is TGTGCCAGCAGCCGGACAATAGGATATAATGAAAAACTGTTTTTT. It codes for CASSRTIGYNEKLFF. Together with reference TRBV7-2 and TRBJ1-4, the CDR3 gives the full variable domain: GAGVSQSPSNKVTEKGKDVELRCDPISGHTALYWYRQSLGQGLEFLIYFQGNSAPDKSGLPSDRFSAERTGGSVSTLTIQRTQQEDSAVYLCASSRTIGYNEKLFFGSGTQLSVL.

The chain combines TRBV28 with TRBJ2-7; D might be TRBD2 (5 bases). The CDR3 runs to 13 residues. V was trimmed by 6 bases and J by 3 bases, leaving 12 bases between them. Germline CDR1 is MDHEN and CDR2 is SYDVKM. CDR3 protein: CASSLTRGYEQYF. The DNA for the CDR3 is TGTGCCAGCAGCCTAACACGGGGCTACGAGCAGTACTTC.

The rearrangement links TRBV12-5 to TRBJ1-1; 7 bases map to TRBD1. CDR1 is LGHNT and CDR2 is FRNRAP in the germline V gene. The CDR3 covers 13 residues. In nucleotides, the CDR3 is TGTGCATCGACTCGACAGGGAGACACTGAAGCTTTCTTT. It is translated as CASTRQGDTEAFF. The whole variable domain, filled in from reference TRBV12-5 and TRBJ1-1, reads DARVTQTPRHKVTEMGQEVTMRCQPILGHNTVFWYRQTMMQGLELLAYFRNRAPLDDSGMPKDRFSAEMPDATLATLKIQPSEPRDSAVYFCASTRQGDTEAFFGQGTRLTVV.

The genes are TRBV18 and TRBJ2-3; 7 positions match TRBD1. The CDR3 has 17 amino acids. CDR1 is KGHSH, CDR2 LQKENI, per germline. The V segment lost 0 bases and the J segment 6 bases; nucleotides outside the gene matches: 12. CDR3: CASSPPRGTAAGDTQYF. DNA of the CDR3: TGTGCCAGCTCACCACCGAGGGGGACAGCGGCGGGCGATACGCAGTATTTT.

V gene TRBV7-2 combines with J gene TRBJ1-3, with TRBD1 matching 8 bases. Per the germline V gene, CDR1 is SGHTA and CDR2 is FQGNSA. V was pared by 7 bases and J by 0 bases, with 11 bases of the junction left unmatched. The CDR3 runs 17 residues. The CDR3 DNA is TGTGCCAGCATCTTTTCCCTGACAGGGGACTCTGGAAACACCATATATTTT. This gives the protein CASIFSLTGDSGNTIYF.

The genes are TRBV30 and TRBJ1-2; perhaps TRBD1 as D (5 bases). Trimming took off 2 bases at V and 7 bases at J, with 14 bases between the two ends. Germline V CDR1 and CDR2: GTSNPN, SVGIG (reference sequence). The CDR3 spans 13 residues. CDR3 sequence (DNA): TGTGCCTGGAGTTTACGGCAGGGCGGTGGCTACACCTTC. Translated: CAWSLRQGGGYTF.

This chain links TRBV28 with TRBJ2-5; 13 bases fit TRBD2. Per germline, CDR1 MDHEN and CDR2 SYDVKM. V shed 5 bases, J shed 4 bases, and the junction held 7 bases outside the gene matches. There are 16 residues in the CDR3. CDR3 sequence: CASSHRTSGSRETQYF. CDR3 nucleotide sequence: TGTGCCAGCAGTCACCGGACTAGCGGGAGTCGAGAGACCCAGTACTTC.

V gene TRBV5-6 combines with J gene TRBJ1-2, with D perhaps TRBD1 (6 bases). Germline loops: CDR1 SGHDT, CDR2 YYEEEE. V was trimmed by 3 bases and J by 5 bases, leaving 26 bases between them. The CDR3 consists of 18 residues. This CDR3 reads CASSSAALRGGVSYGYTF. CDR3 in DNA: TGTGCCAGCAGCTCCGCTGCGTTGAGAGGGGGTGTTTCGTATGGCTACACCTTC.

The chain has TRBV24-1 and TRBJ1-2; unclear D gene. V lost 3 bases and J 3 bases, leaving 10 bases between the germline ends. This CDR3 is built from 14 residues. CDR1 and CDR2 (germline): KGHDR, SFDVKD. The CDR3 DNA is TGTGCCACCAGTGATCCCGGGAGAGACTATGGCTACACCTTC. Translated: CATSDPGRDYGYTF.

In its sample, this clone was seen once. The chain carries TRBV2 and TRBJ1-2; 10 bases agree with TRBD1. The germline gives CDR1 SNHLY, CDR2 FYNNEI. With 4 bases clipped from V and 8 bases from J, the junction kept 7 bases outside the gene matches. The CDR3 totals 14 residues. The CDR3 DNA follows: TGTGCCAGCAGTGGCAAGACAGGGGGCAACGGCTACACCTTC. This codes for CASSGKTGGNGYTF.

The CDR3 reads CATKWAGEADTQYF. For the CDR3, the DNA is TGTGCCACCAAGTGGGCGGGAGAAGCAGATACGCAGTATTTT. The rearrangement links TRBV10-3 to TRBJ2-3, with TRBD2 matching 7 bases. This CDR3 comprises 14 residues. CDR1 and CDR2 from the germline V gene are ENHRY and SYGVKD. After removal of 10 bases from V and 4 bases from J, the junction contained 11 bases not matched to a gene.

The chain has TRBV29-1 and TRBJ2-1; TRBD1 matches at 9 bases. J was trimmed by 6 bases and V by 5 bases; bases with no gene match: 8. CDR3 size: 14 residues. Germline values: CDR1 SQVTM, CDR2 ANQGSEA. CDR3 coding DNA: TGCAGCGTTCTCGGGACAGGGTTGGGCAATGAGCAGTTCTTC. It encodes CSVLGTGLGNEQFF.

J is TRBJ1-1 and V is TRBV5-1, with 9 bases matching TRBD1. CDR1 and CDR2 (germline): SGHRS, YFSETQ. The CDR3 consists of 13 residues. V lost 3 bases, J lost 8 bases, and 5 bases stayed unmatched. The CDR3 spells CASSSPGQGEAFF. Here the CDR3 DNA reads TGCGCCAGCAGCTCTCCAGGACAGGGGGAAGCTTTCTTT. Full variable domain (outside the CDR3, taken from reference TRBV5-1 and TRBJ1-1): KAGVTQTPRYLIKTRGQQVTLSCSPISGHRSVSWYQQTPGQGLQFLFEYFSETQRNKGNFPGRFSGRQFSNSRSEMNVSTLELGDSALYLCASSSPGQGEAFFGQGTRLTVV.

This clone was recorded a few times. The chain links TRBV6-5 to TRBJ1-1; 10 bases agree with TRBD1. This CDR3 spans 15 amino acids. V gave up 6 bases and J gave up 1 base; unmatched junction bases: 5. Germline values: CDR1 MNHEY, CDR2 SVGAGI. The CDR3 protein is CASRSRTGGNTEAFF. The CDR3 DNA reads TGTGCCAGCAGGAGCCGGACAGGGGGGAACACTGAAGCTTTCTTT.